Detailed here is one TCR beta chain. Its antigen is still unknown. Using its own MiXCR run on the reads, TCRdb lists one record per CDR3 protein. The sample lists about 830,000 distinct CDR3 sequences, approximately 29% occurring once. These data are taken from a study of T cell repertoires in cytomegalovirus infection. The CDR3 loop spans 13 amino acids. Germline V gene data show CDR1 as DFQATT and CDR2 as SNEGSKA (reference sequence). The V and J ends lost 2 bases and 8 bases respectively, with 13 bases between them. The TCR was taken from a human donor in good health (CMV status not recorded). Some clones in this sample may be carry-over from other donors' samples. The sequencing used cultured CD8+ T cells from PBMCs, collected from culture after CMV antigen stimulation. The chain combines TRBV20-1 with TRBJ2-1, with a possible D match to TRBD1 (5 bases). CDR3 in DNA: TGCAGTGCTAGAAATCCCGACAGCCATGAGCAGTTCTTC. Translation: CSARNPDSHEQFF.